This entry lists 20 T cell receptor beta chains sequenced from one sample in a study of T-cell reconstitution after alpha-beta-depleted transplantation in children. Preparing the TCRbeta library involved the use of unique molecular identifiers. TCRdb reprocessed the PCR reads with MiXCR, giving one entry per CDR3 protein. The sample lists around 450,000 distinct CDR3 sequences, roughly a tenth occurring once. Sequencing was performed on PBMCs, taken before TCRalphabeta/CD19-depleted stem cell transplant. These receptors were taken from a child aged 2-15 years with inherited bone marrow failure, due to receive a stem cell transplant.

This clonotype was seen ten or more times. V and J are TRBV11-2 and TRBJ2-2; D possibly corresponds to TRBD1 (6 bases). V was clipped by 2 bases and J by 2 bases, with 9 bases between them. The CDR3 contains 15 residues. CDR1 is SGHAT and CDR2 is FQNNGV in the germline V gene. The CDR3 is CASSLIRGNTGELFF. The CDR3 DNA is TGTGCCAGCAGCTTAATCAGGGGCAACACCGGGGAGCTGTTTTTT.

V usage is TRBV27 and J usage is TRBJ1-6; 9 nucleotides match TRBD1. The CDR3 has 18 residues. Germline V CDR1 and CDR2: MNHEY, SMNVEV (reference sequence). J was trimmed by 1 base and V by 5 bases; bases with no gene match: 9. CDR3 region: CASSLTGTGFSYNSPLHF. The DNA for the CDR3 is TGTGCCAGCAGTCTAACCGGGACAGGGTTTTCCTATAATTCACCCCTCCACTTT.

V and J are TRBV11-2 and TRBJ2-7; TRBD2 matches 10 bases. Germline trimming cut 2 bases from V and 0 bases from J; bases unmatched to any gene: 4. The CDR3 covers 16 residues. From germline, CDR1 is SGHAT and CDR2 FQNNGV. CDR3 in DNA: TGTGCCAGCAGCTTACTAGCGGGAGAGGGCTCCTACGAGCAGTACTTC. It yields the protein CASSLLAGEGSYEQYF. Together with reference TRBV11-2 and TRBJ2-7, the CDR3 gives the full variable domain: EAGVAQSPRYKIIEKRQSVAFWCNPISGHATLYWYQQILGQGPKLLIQFQNNGVVDDSQLPKDRFSAERLKGVDSTLKIQPAKLEDSAVYLCASSLLAGEGSYEQYFGPGTRLTVT.

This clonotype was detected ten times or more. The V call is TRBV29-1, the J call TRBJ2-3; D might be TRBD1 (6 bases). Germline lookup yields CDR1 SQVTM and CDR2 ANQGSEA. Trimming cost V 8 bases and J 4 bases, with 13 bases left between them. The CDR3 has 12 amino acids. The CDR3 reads CSLNKGADTQYF. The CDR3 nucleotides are TGCAGCCTGAATAAGGGGGCAGATACGCAGTATTTT.

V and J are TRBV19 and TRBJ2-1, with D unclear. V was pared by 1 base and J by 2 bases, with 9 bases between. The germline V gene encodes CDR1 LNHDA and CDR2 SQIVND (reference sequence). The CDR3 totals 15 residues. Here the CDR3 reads CASSIAGSTYNEQFF. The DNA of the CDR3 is TGTGCCAGTAGTATAGCTGGATCCACCTACAATGAGCAGTTCTTC.

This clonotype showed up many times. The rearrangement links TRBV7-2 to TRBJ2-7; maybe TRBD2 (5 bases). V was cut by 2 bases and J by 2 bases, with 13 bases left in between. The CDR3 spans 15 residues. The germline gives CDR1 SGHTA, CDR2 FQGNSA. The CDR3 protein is CASSLLLGITYEQYF. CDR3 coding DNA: TGTGCCAGCAGCTTACTACTCGGGATTACCTACGAGCAGTACTTC.

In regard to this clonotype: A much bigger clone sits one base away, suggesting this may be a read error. In DNA form, the CDR3 reads TGTGCCAGCAGCCCCACCTTTGGCTACACCTTC. Translation gives CASSPTFGYTF. The V gene is TRBV28, the J gene TRBJ1-2; D call uncertain. Germline V gene sequence: CDR1 MDHEN, CDR2 SYDVKM. The CDR3 extends over 11 amino acids. V lost 6 bases to trimming and J lost 7 bases, with 9 bases between them.

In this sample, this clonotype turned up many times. The CDR3 DNA reads TGTGCCAGCAGTCCCCTTCAGGACTACACCGGGGAGCTGTTTTTT. Protein product: CASSPLQDYTGELFF. V usage is TRBV12-3 or TRBV12-4 and J usage is TRBJ2-2; maybe TRBD2 (5 bases). The V gene lost 5 bases and the J gene lost 3 bases, with 13 bases spanning the gap. The CDR3 spans 15 residues.

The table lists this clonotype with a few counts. CDR3 coding DNA: TGTGCCAGCAGCTTAGGGACAGACCTGAGGGTAGATACGCAGTATTTT. It encodes CASSLGTDLRVDTQYF. The V call is TRBV11-2, the J call TRBJ2-3, with TRBD1 as a possible D gene (6 bases). V was cut by 1 base and J by 5 bases, with 16 bases left in between. The length of the CDR3 is 16 residues. Germline values: CDR1 SGHAT, CDR2 FQNNGV.

The CDR3 loop reads CSARRSGGEQYF. CDR3 DNA: TGCAGTGCCCGCCGCTCAGGCGGCGAGCAGTACTTC. V gene TRBV20-1 combines with J gene TRBJ2-7; D unclear. V was shortened by 6 bases and J by 6 bases, with 15 bases between the two germline ends. The CDR3 has 12 residues. Germline CDR1 DFQATT, CDR2 SNEGSKA (reference sequence).

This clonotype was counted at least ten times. For the CDR3, the DNA is TGTGCCAGCAGTGAGCGCACTGGGGCCAACGTCCTGACTTTC. Its translation is CASSERTGANVLTF. This chain connects TRBV25-1 to TRBJ2-6; D is unresolved. Germline V gene lookup returns CDR1 MGHDK and CDR2 SYGVNS. The germline V and J ends were trimmed by 3 bases and 2 bases, with 5 bases remaining between them. There are 14 residues in the CDR3.

The CDR3 region has the DNA TGTGCCAGCAGTGAGGACAGAGTCCTATACGAGCAGTACTTC. As protein: CASSEDRVLYEQYF. This chain uses TRBV2 with TRBJ2-7; D may be TRBD1 (6 bases). V shed 3 bases and J shed 4 bases, with 13 bases lying between them. Germline CDR1 and CDR2: SNHLY and FYNNEI. The CDR3 is 14 amino acids.

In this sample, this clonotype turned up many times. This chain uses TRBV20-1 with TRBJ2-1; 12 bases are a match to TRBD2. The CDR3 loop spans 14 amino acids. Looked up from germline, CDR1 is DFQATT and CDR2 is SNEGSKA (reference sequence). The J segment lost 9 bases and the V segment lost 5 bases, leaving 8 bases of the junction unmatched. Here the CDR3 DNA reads TGCAGTGCTGACCTAGCGGGAGGGCGGCCTGAGCAGTTCTTC. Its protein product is CSADLAGGRPEQFF.

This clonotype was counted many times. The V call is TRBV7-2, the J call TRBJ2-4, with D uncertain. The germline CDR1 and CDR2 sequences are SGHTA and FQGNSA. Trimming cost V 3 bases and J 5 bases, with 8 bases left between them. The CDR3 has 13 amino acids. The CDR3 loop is CASSFSLQNIQYF. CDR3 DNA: TGTGCCAGCAGCTTTTCTCTTCAAAACATTCAGTACTTC.

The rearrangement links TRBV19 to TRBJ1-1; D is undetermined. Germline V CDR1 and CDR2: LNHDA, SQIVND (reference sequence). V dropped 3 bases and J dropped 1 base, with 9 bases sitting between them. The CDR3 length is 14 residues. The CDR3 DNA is TGTGCCAGTAGTATCGGGCATCCGAACACTGAAGCTTTCTTT. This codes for CASSIGHPNTEAFF. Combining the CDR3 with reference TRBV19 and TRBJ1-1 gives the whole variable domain DGGITQSPKYLFRKEGQNVTLSCEQNLNHDAMYWYRQDPGQGLRLIYYSQIVNDFQKGDIAEGYSVSREKKESFPLTVTSAQKNPTAFYLCASSIGHPNTEAFFGQGTRLTVV.

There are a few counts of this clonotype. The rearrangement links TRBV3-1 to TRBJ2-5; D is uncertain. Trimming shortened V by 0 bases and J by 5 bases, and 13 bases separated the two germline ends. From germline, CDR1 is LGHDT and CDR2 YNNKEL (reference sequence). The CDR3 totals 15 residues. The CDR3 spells CASSQDYPLPETQYF. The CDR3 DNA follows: TGTGCCAGCAGCCAAGACTATCCCCTGCCGGAGACCCAGTACTTC.

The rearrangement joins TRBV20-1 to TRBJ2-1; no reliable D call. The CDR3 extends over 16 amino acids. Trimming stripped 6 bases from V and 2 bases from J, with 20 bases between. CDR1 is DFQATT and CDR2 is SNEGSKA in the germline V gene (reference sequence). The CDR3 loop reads CSALKTTTPPYNEQFF. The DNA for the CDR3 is TGCAGTGCCCTGAAAACGACCACCCCGCCCTACAATGAGCAGTTCTTC.

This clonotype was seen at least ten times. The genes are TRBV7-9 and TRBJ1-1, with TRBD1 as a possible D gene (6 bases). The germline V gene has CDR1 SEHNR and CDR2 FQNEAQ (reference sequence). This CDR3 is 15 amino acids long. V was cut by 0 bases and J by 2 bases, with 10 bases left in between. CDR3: CASSLAGRGNTEAFF. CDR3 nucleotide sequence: TGTGCCAGCAGCTTAGCCGGCAGGGGAAACACTGAAGCTTTCTTT. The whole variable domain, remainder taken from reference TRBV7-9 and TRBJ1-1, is DTGVSQNPRHKITKRGQNVTFRCDPISEHNRLYWYRQTLGQGPEFLTYFQNEAQLEKSRLLSDRFSAERPKGSFSTLEIQRTEQGDSAMYLCASSLAGRGNTEAFFGQGTRLTVV.

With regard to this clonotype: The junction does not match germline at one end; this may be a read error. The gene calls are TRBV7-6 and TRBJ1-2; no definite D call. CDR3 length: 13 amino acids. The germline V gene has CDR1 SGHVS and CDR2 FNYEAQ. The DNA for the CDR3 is TGTTCCAGCAGCTCGGACCGGCAGTATGGCTACACCTTC. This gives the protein CSSSSDRQYGYTF. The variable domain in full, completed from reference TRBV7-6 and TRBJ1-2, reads GAGVSQSPRYKVTKRGQDVALRCDPISGHVSLYWYRQALGQGPEFLTYFNYEAQQDKSGLPNDRFSAERPEGSISTLTIQRTEQRDSAMYRCSSSSDRQYGYTFGSGTRLTVV.

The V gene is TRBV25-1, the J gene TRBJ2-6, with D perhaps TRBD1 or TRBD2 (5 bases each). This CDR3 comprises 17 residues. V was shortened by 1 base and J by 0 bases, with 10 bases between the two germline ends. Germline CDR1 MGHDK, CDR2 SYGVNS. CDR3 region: CASSESEGRSGANVLTF. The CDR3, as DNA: TGTGCCAGCAGTGAATCAGAGGGACGCTCTGGGGCCAACGTCCTGACTTTC. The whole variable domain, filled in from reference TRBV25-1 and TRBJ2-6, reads EADIYQTPRYLVIGTGKKITLECSQTMGHDKMYWYQQDPGMELHLIHYSYGVNSTEKGDLSSESTVSRIRTEHFPLTLESARPSHTSQYLCASSESEGRSGANVLTFGAGSRLTVL.